A single T cell receptor (beta chain) is shown here with its context. It lacks a known antigen. No base quality values were provided; no much bigger clone lies one nucleotide off. Stable Graves' hyperthyroidism was defined as the absence of progression to ophthalmopathy over 18 months of follow-up. Hyperthyroidism patients were newly diagnosed, with disease duration under 2 months, and aged 18 to 65 years. Exclusion was applied to patients with uncontrolled infections, other autoimmune diseases, pregnancy or lactation. Clinical symptoms, serum thyroxine and TRAb, thyroid ultrasound, and orbital computed tomography formed the basis for the diagnoses. PBMCs were separated from roughly 10 ml of fresh peripheral blood using Ficoll-Paque density gradient centrifugation. Trizol reagent was used to extract total RNA, and RNA quality was then checked on an Agilent 2100 Bioanalyzer. The TCR beta CDR3 regions were amplified from the RNA transcripts. A first-round RT-PCR of the TCR CDR3 used the HTBI primer set with the Qiagen OneStep RT-PCR kit. The libraries were constructed in a second round of multiplex PCR and then size-selected and purified. The libraries were sequenced on an Illumina HiSeq2000 using paired-end 100 bp reads. Turning to the authors' computational methods: Raw data were processed with SOAPnuke, discarding reads with adapters, uncalled bases, mean Phred below 15, or no exact constant-primer or identifier match. High-quality paired reads were merged using COPE v1.2.5, and each unique nucleotide sequence was defined as a clonotype. MiTCR v1.1 was used to align clonotypes to the IMGT TRBV, TRBD and TRBJ reference segments. Analysis was restricted to V-J combinations with a frequency above 0.0001, which covered roughly 99% of repertoires. The TCS score was defined as the ratio of F50 (clonal expansion) to E x V (chaos), calculated using BLOSUM62-based TCRdist between CDR3 peptides within each V-J. Welch's t-statistics and random forest reduced 450 to 600 V-J features to fewer than 15, which were used in a naive Bayes classifier (R e1071). Through fastp at Q25 and MiXCR, TCRdb rebuilt clones from the public reads, retaining in-frame beta chains. Each CDR3 protein appears once, grouped with its most common genes and DNA. The V and J calls follow TCRdb's processing rather than the paper's. This sample has around 430,000 distinct CDR3 sequences in its table, and about 15% of those were observed once. The ten largest account for roughly 33% of the sample.

The V end loses 0 bases and the J end loses 6 bases, and a stretch of 12 bases separates them. The germline V gene sets CDR1 to SGHRS and CDR2 to YFSETQ. The CDR3 spans 14 residues, from the cysteine through the phenylalanine. Only CDR3 DNA is held: 42 bases, read in frame from base 1. The data stem from a study of T cells in Graves' hyperthyroidism and ophthalmopathy (dated by TCRdb to about 2019). General notes on the study: Peripheral blood samples were taken at the time of initial diagnosis, prior to any treatment. An independent validation cohort of around 20 hyperthyroidism patients and 17 patients who later progressed to ophthalmopathy tested prospective prediction of ophthalmopathy. The paper reports TCR Vbeta CDR3 sequencing of over 120 peripheral blood samples: around 41 ophthalmopathy, about 75 hyperthyroidism and approximately 17 progressor patients. In about 6 Graves' hyperthyroidism patients, the study also compared T-cell repertoires from thyroid tissue with T-cell repertoires from blood. To identify distinguishing TCR V-J signatures, a discovery cohort of 95 to 100 patients was used, comprising 43 with Graves' ophthalmopathy and some 57 with stable Graves' hyperthyroidism. The approximately 98 discovery patients were randomly divided into training and test sets at a 7:3 ratio. Following sampling, methimazole starting at 30 mg daily was given to hyperthyroidism patients, and high-dose intravenous methylprednisolone was given to ophthalmopathy patients. Summary of the overall study and its limitations: Ophthalmopathy was separated from stable hyperthyroidism by a 13 V-J signature model, with 87.88% sensitivity and roughly 84% specificity obtained in cross-validation and 80%/75% obtained in testing. Most expanded thyroid clonotypes (frequency above 0.001) were also detected in blood, a finding suggesting that blood repertoires may reflect thyroid immune responses. No statistical method was used to fix the sample size in advance, and group allocation was not hidden from the investigators. During validation, the model predicted progression to ophthalmopathy a median of approximately six months ahead of onset, with around 71% sensitivity and about 72% specificity.

The sequencing input was blood. The chain links TRBV5-1 with TRBJ1-2, and possibly TRBD1, on 5 matching bases. The TCR comes from a woman in her twenties or thirties with Graves' hyperthyroidism. The CDR3 protein is CASSLDQGIHGYTF. The DNA sequence reads TGCGCCAGCAGCTTGGATCAGGGAATACATGGCTACACCTTC.